Presented here are 23 T cell receptor beta chains from one specimen sequenced in a study of long-term antiretroviral therapy in people with HIV. Survey level was the resolution at which the v3.0 immunoSEQ assay ran. TCRdb keeps only in-frame clones here, not all; method: immunoSEQ multiplex PCR. The table shows more than 25,000 clones, with over 85% occurring only once. The material was unsorted PBMCs, obtained 1.8 years after starting antiretroviral therapy. These receptor sequences come from a woman aged 18-29 years with HIV.

This sequence joins TRBV7-3 and TRBJ2-2; 12 nucleotides agree with TRBD2. The length of the CDR3 is 17 residues. Germline V gene data show CDR1 as SGHTA and CDR2 as FQGTGA. V was clipped by 5 bases and J by 4 bases; unmatched bases: 8. CDR3 coding DNA: TGTGCCAGCAGCCCCCGACTAGCGGGAGTGCCCACCGGGGAGCTGTTTTTT. This codes for CASSPRLAGVPTGELFF.

The genes are TRBV2 and TRBJ1-4; TRBD1 is a possible D gene (6 bases). CDR3 size: 15 residues. The V gene lost 1 base and the J gene lost 12 bases, with 18 bases spanning the gap. Germline CDR1 is SNHLY and CDR2 is FYNNEI. The CDR3 is CASSEVYRGARELFF. CDR3 nucleotides: TGTGCCAGCAGTGAAGTTTATCGGGGGGCGAGGGAACTGTTTTTT.

The count of this clone is one. The chain couples TRBV25-1 to TRBJ2-1; 14 bases map to TRBD2. Germline CDR1 and CDR2: MGHDK and SYGVNS. CDR3 length equals 17 residues. Trimming cost V 1 base and J 9 bases; bases outside gene matches: 8. CDR3 sequence: CASSELGLAGAQPEQFF. As DNA, the CDR3 is TGTGCCAGCAGTGAATTGGGACTAGCGGGAGCGCAGCCTGAGCAGTTCTTC.

V usage is TRBV5-1 and J usage is TRBJ2-7, with 10 bases matching TRBD1. The trim removed 3 bases at V and 6 bases at J, leaving 12 bases unmatched. This CDR3 is 16 amino acids long. In germline, CDR1 is SGHRS, CDR2 YFSETQ. CDR3 loop: CASSSGRSGQGSEQYF. The CDR3 region has the DNA TGCGCCAGCAGCTCGGGCCGATCGGGACAGGGGAGCGAGCAGTACTTC.

The V gene is TRBV9, the J gene TRBJ1-5; D not resolved. Trimming shortened V by 2 bases and J by 8 bases, and 14 bases separated the two germline ends. The V gene's germline CDR1 is SGDLS and CDR2 YYNGEE. The CDR3 consists of 14 residues. The DNA of the CDR3 is TGTGCCAGCAGCGTCGACCCTTATCCAGAGCCCCAGCATTTT. Translation: CASSVDPYPEPQHF. The variable domain in full, with the rest retrieved from reference TRBV9 and TRBJ1-5, is DSGVTQTPKHLITATGQRVTLRCSPRSGDLSVYWYQQSLDQGLQFLIQYYNGEERAKGNILERFSAQQFPDLHSELNLSSLELGDSALYFCASSVDPYPEPQHFGDGTRLSIL.

This rearrangement joins TRBV7-2 to TRBJ1-1, with D hard to call. The CDR3 contains 15 residues. Germline V gene sequence: CDR1 SGHTA, CDR2 FQGNSA. V was clipped by 1 base and J by 1 base, with 10 bases between them. CDR3 sequence (DNA): TGTGCCAGCAGCTTAGATCCGCAGCCGAACACTGAAGCTTTCTTT. It encodes CASSLDPQPNTEAFF.

V and J are TRBV11-2 and TRBJ1-4, with D tentatively TRBD1 (5 bases). V was shortened by 5 bases and J by 1 base, with 8 bases between the two germline ends. Looked up from germline, CDR1 is SGHAT and CDR2 is FQNNGV. This CDR3 comprises 14 residues. The CDR3 sequence: CASSRGLTNEKLFF. CDR3 bases: TGTGCCAGCAGCAGGGGATTAACTAATGAAAAACTGTTTTTT.

The chain has TRBV9 and TRBJ1-4, with D possibly matching TRBD1 (5 bases). The CDR3 sequence is 14 residues long. Trimming removed 0 bases at V and 8 bases at J, with 11 bases between. Germline V gene sequence: CDR1 SGDLS, CDR2 YYNGEE. The CDR3 DNA sequence: TGTGCCAGCAGCGTAGGAGGGGTTGGAGAAAAACTGTTTTTT. Protein product: CASSVGGVGEKLFF.

The chain links TRBV28 to TRBJ2-4, with 8 bases lining up with TRBD1. Germline V lookup: CDR1 MDHEN, CDR2 SYDVKM. The CDR3 sequence is 16 residues long. Trimming took 4 bases from V and 8 from J; bases not matched to a gene: 13. The CDR3 nucleotides read TGTGCCAGCAGTTCCCCAGCCGGGACAGGAGGACACATTCAGTACTTC. This codes for CASSSPAGTGGHIQYF.

The V and J genes are TRBV15 and TRBJ2-1, with D tentatively TRBD1 or TRBD2 (5 bases each). The V gene's germline CDR1 is LNHNV and CDR2 YYDKDF (reference sequence). The CDR3 sequence is 11 residues long. V lost 5 bases, J lost 9 bases, and 8 bases lay in between. The CDR3 DNA is TGTGCCACCAGCGAGGGGAGTGAGCAGTTCTTC. Protein sequence: CATSEGSEQFF.

This clone turned up a few times. V and J are TRBV5-1 and TRBJ2-7; maybe TRBD1 (6 bases). The V gene's germline CDR1 is SGHRS and CDR2 YFSETQ. The V and J ends lost 4 bases and 5 bases respectively, with 16 bases between them. This CDR3 spans 14 amino acids. The CDR3 sequence: CASSPTGNSDEQYF. CDR3 nucleotides: TGCGCCAGCAGCCCTACAGGGAATAGCGACGAGCAGTACTTC. Based on the CDR3 plus reference TRBV5-1 and TRBJ2-7, the full variable domain is KAGVTQTPRYLIKTRGQQVTLSCSPISGHRSVSWYQQTPGQGLQFLFEYFSETQRNKGNFPGRFSGRQFSNSRSEMNVSTLELGDSALYLCASSPTGNSDEQYFGPGTRLTVT.

This chain joins TRBV19 and TRBJ1-3; D perhaps matches TRBD1 (5 bases). Germline V gives CDR1 LNHDA, CDR2 SQIVND (reference sequence). This CDR3 region has 15 residues. The V end lost 5 bases, the J end lost 4 bases, and 15 bases lay between the germline ends. The CDR3 region has the DNA TGTGCCAGTAGTCCCTACGGGACGTGGGGAAACACCATATATTTT. Amino acid sequence: CASSPYGTWGNTIYF.

The rearrangement joins TRBV5-5 to TRBJ1-5, with a possible D match to TRBD1 (6 bases). The ends were cut back, 4 bases at V and 0 bases at J, with 14 bases in the middle. The CDR3 loop spans 16 amino acids. Per the germline V gene, CDR1 is SGHKS and CDR2 is YYEKEE (reference sequence). The CDR3 DNA is TGTGCCAGCAGCAGGTCGCAGGGGTATAGCAATCAGCCCCAGCATTTT. It encodes CASSRSQGYSNQPQHF.

This chain connects TRBV5-6 to TRBJ2-7; 7 nucleotides line up with TRBD1. The CDR3 has 14 residues. Trimming removed 5 bases from V and 3 bases from J; junction bases left unmatched: 8. Germline V gene sequence: CDR1 SGHDT, CDR2 YYEEEE. CDR3: CASSFGTAYYEQYF. For the CDR3, the DNA is TGTGCCAGCAGTTTCGGGACAGCTTACTACGAGCAGTACTTC.

The chain recombines TRBV7-9 with TRBJ2-3; D is unresolved. Trimming took 1 base from V and 7 from J, leaving 9 bases between them. From germline, CDR1 is SEHNR and CDR2 FQNEAQ (reference sequence). The CDR3 totals 13 residues. Written as DNA, the CDR3 is TGTGCCAGCAGCTTAGTGGAGACACATACGCAGTATTTT. It is translated as CASSLVETHTQYF.

This chain connects TRBV4-1 to TRBJ2-7; 7 nucleotides line up with TRBD2. This CDR3 spans 15 amino acids. The J segment lost 5 bases and the V segment lost 0 bases, leaving 7 bases of the junction unmatched. CDR1 MGHRA and CDR2 YSYEKL come from the germline V gene. In DNA, the CDR3 is TGCGCCAGCAGCCAAGAGCTAGCGGCCCAGAACGAGCAGTACTTC. Residues: CASSQELAAQNEQYF.

This chain uses TRBV5-1 with TRBJ1-1; D is unresolved. CDR1 is SGHRS, CDR2 YFSETQ, per germline. Trimming stripped 4 bases from V and 1 base from J, with 14 bases between. The CDR3 extends over 15 amino acids. The CDR3 DNA sequence: TGCGCCAGCAGCAGCCAATCCGGAGGGAACACTGAAGCTTTCTTT. Translated, it gives CASSSQSGGNTEAFF.

This chain joins TRBV7-2 and TRBJ2-1, with D tentatively TRBD2 (6 bases). Germline values: CDR1 SGHTA, CDR2 FQGNSA. The CDR3 is 13 residues long. V was clipped by 5 bases and J by 7 bases, with 12 bases between them. The DNA of the CDR3 is TGTGCCAGCAGCCCCGGGAGTCAGAATGAGCAGTTCTTC. It is translated as CASSPGSQNEQFF.

This rearrangement joins TRBV9 to TRBJ2-2; maybe TRBD2 (6 bases). Germline V CDR1 and CDR2: SGDLS, YYNGEE. V lost 2 bases, J lost 7 bases, and 15 bases lay in between. CDR3 size: 15 residues. CDR3: CASSVGRGLDGELFF. The CDR3 DNA follows: TGTGCCAGCAGCGTCGGGCGGGGCTTGGACGGGGAGCTGTTTTTT.

The chain combines TRBV7-9 with TRBJ2-7, with D uncertain. Per germline, CDR1 SEHNR and CDR2 FQNEAQ (reference sequence). The V and J ends lost 5 bases and 3 bases respectively, with 8 bases between them. The CDR3 sequence is 12 residues long. The CDR3 reads CASSAVNYEQYF. CDR3 in DNA: TGTGCCAGCAGCGCGGTGAACTACGAGCAGTACTTC. Drawing the rest from reference TRBV7-9 and TRBJ2-7, the complete variable domain is DTGVSQNPRHKITKRGQNVTFRCDPISEHNRLYWYRQTLGQGPEFLTYFQNEAQLEKSRLLSDRFSAERPKGSFSTLEIQRTEQGDSAMYLCASSAVNYEQYFGPGTRLTVT.

This clone was seen only once. J is TRBJ2-1 and V is TRBV7-9; 9 bases align to TRBD2. J lost 5 bases, V lost 4 bases, and 6 bases had no gene match. The germline V gene encodes CDR1 SEHNR and CDR2 FQNEAQ (reference sequence). The CDR3 is 15 residues long. CDR3 DNA sequence: TGTGCCAGCAGCTCCCTTAGACTAGCGGACAATGAGCAGTTCTTC. Translated, it gives CASSSLRLADNEQFF.

This chain joins TRBV28 and TRBJ2-3; 14 positions match TRBD2. Germline V gene lookup returns CDR1 MDHEN and CDR2 SYDVKM. J gave up 4 bases and V 4 bases, and 22 bases lay outside the gene matches. The CDR3 runs to 22 residues. The CDR3 DNA follows: TGTGCCAGCAGTTCTACCCTATTTGCGACCCCGGGGACTAGCGGGAGATCAGATACGCAGTATTTT. Protein sequence: CASSSTLFATPGTSGRSDTQYF. Complete variable domain (other parts from reference TRBV28 and TRBJ2-3): DVKVTQSSRYLVKRTGEKVFLECVQDMDHENMFWYRQDPGLGLRLIYFSYDVKMKEKGDIPEGYSVSREKKERFSLILESASTNQTSMYLCASSSTLFATPGTSGRSDTQYFGPGTRLTVL.

The rearrangement links TRBV28 to TRBJ2-7, with TRBD1 matching 8 bases. Germline trimming cut 6 bases from V and 1 base from J; bases unmatched to any gene: 8. Germline V gene data show CDR1 as MDHEN and CDR2 as SYDVKM. This CDR3 is built from 15 residues. The CDR3 sequence: CASSLDRGWSYEQYF. The DNA of the CDR3 is TGTGCCAGCAGCCTAGACAGGGGATGGTCCTACGAGCAGTACTTC.